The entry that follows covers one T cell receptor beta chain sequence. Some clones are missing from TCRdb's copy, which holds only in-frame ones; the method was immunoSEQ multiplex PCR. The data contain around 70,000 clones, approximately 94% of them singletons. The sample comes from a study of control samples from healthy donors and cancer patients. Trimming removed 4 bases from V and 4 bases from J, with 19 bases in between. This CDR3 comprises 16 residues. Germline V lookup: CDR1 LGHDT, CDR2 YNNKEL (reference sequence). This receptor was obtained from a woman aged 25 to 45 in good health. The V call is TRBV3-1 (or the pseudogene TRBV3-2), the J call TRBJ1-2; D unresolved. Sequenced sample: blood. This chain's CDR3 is CASSRTLRTNSYGYTF. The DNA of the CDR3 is TGTGCCAGCAGCCGGACCTTGAGGACGAATTCCTATGGCTACACCTTC.